The entry that follows covers one T cell receptor beta chain sequence. The antigen is not known. This CDR3 contains 16 residues. Germline V gives CDR1 MNHNS, CDR2 SASEGT. This sample stems from a study of CXCR3-negative and CXCR3-positive naive CD8 T cells. Study results and caveats: Each naive subset displayed comparably high diversity, whereas memory CD8+ cells displayed much lower diversity. Compared with CXCR3-negative naive cells, CXCR3-positive naive cells showed more hydrophobic TRB CDR3s.

It was by 5' RACE with UMI labels that the TRB cDNA libraries were prepared. TCRdb re-analyzed the 5' RACE reads; it lists each CDR3 protein once, without DNA. This repertoire includes more than 65,000 distinct CDR3 sequences. This chain connects TRBV6-1 to TRBJ1-5; the D call of TRBD1 rests on TCRdb alone, since no DNA is present to check it. Sequencing used naive CXCR3- CD8+ T cells from blood. Subset defined: CD45RO-CCR7+CD27+CD95- naive CD8+ T cells lacking CXCR3 (TNR3-). The clonotype comes from a human donor in good health. Some clones in this sample may be carry-over from other donors' samples. CDR3 protein: CASSGKDTDSNQPQHF.